This passage covers 23 T cell receptor beta chains from one sample sequenced in a study of blood T cell repertoires in COVID-19. TCRdb's copy holds only in-frame clones and misses some; the assay was immunoSEQ multiplex PCR. Among about 230,000 clones listed, approximately 83% were seen once. The source material was peripheral blood. The receptors were gathered from a man aged 35 to 55 with acute or convalescent COVID-19.

This clone showed up just a few times. The V call is TRBV19, the J call TRBJ2-1; 7 bases agree with TRBD2. The junction had 9 bases not matched to a gene; V was cut back by 3 bases and J by 10 bases. The CDR3 runs to 14 residues. The V gene's germline CDR1 is LNHDA and CDR2 SQIVND (reference sequence). CDR3 residues: CASSIWLADGEQFF. DNA for the CDR3: TGTGCCAGTAGTATTTGGCTAGCGGACGGGGAGCAGTTCTTC.

The chain combines TRBV7-2 with TRBJ1-4; tentatively, D is TRBD1 (5 bases). V lost 5 bases, J lost 5 bases, and 15 bases lay in between. The CDR3 contains 15 residues. CDR1 and CDR2 (germline): SGHTA, FQGNSA. CDR3: CASSMLPTANEKLFF. CDR3 DNA sequence: TGTGCCAGCAGCATGCTACCGACAGCAAATGAAAAACTGTTTTTT.

The V call is TRBV5-1, the J call TRBJ2-3, with TRBD2 identical over 8 bases. The CDR3 spans 14 residues. The J segment lost 1 base and the V segment lost 4 bases, leaving 2 bases of the junction unmatched. Germline CDR1 reads SGHRS; CDR2 reads YFSETQ. This CDR3 is CASSSGGRTDTQYF. DNA for the CDR3: TGCGCCAGCAGCAGCGGGGGACGCACAGATACGCAGTATTTT.

V usage is TRBV5-4 and J usage is TRBJ2-3; 9 bases match TRBD2. Germline assignment: CDR1 SGHNT and CDR2 YYREEE (reference sequence). The CDR3 is made up of 16 amino acids. V was clipped by 4 bases and J by 3 bases; unmatched bases: 9. The CDR3 coding sequence is TGTGCCAGCAGCGTATTTGGACTAGCGAGTACAGATACGCAGTATTTT. Protein product: CASSVFGLASTDTQYF.

The chain couples TRBV6-1 to TRBJ1-6; D is perhaps TRBD1 (5 bases). From germline, CDR1 is MNHNS and CDR2 SASEGT. The CDR3 runs 16 residues. V lost 2 bases and J 8 bases, leaving 16 bases between the germline ends. CDR3 sequence: CASSELGRPGDSPLHF. DNA of the CDR3: TGTGCCAGCAGTGAATTAGGAAGGCCGGGGGATTCACCCCTCCACTTT.

V usage is TRBV27 and J usage is TRBJ2-7; 13 nucleotides line up with TRBD2. V shed 6 bases and J 1 base; nucleotides not matched to a gene: 3. Germline CDR1 and CDR2: MNHEY and SMNVEV (reference sequence). The CDR3 contains 15 residues. The CDR3 DNA is TGTGCCAGCAGAACGGGACTAGCGGGGTCCTACGAGCAGTACTTC. It is translated as CASRTGLAGSYEQYF.

In its sample, this clone was seen once. This chain uses TRBV7-2 with TRBJ2-1, with 10 bases fitting TRBD2. CDR3 length: 16 residues. CDR1 SGHTA and CDR2 FQGNSA come from the germline V gene. With 5 bases clipped from V and 8 bases from J, the junction kept 12 bases outside the gene matches. CDR3 amino acids: CASSPPSGSTVYEQFF. Written as DNA, the CDR3 is TGTGCCAGCAGCCCCCCTAGCGGGAGTACAGTTTATGAGCAGTTCTTC.

The chain is built from TRBV15 and TRBJ1-1, with D unresolved. The CDR3 spans 13 residues. Per germline, CDR1 LNHNV and CDR2 YYDKDF (reference sequence). Trimming took 5 bases from V and 1 from J, leaving 8 bases between them. CDR3 DNA sequence: TGTGCCACCAGCGAGGAGAAGAACACTGAAGCTTTCTTT. It encodes CATSEEKNTEAFF.

The chain uses TRBV5-5 and TRBJ1-5, with D possibly being TRBD1 (5 bases). Germline CDR1 reads SGHKS; CDR2 reads YYEKEE (reference sequence). The CDR3 loop spans 15 amino acids. Deletions cut 0 bases from V and 0 bases from J, with 7 bases between. In DNA, the CDR3 is TGTGCCAGCAGCTTGGCGGGGGGTAGCAATCAGCCCCAGCATTTT. It encodes CASSLAGGSNQPQHF. Filled out from reference TRBV5-5 and TRBJ1-5, the complete variable domain reads DAGVTQSPTHLIKTRGQQVTLRCSPISGHKSVSWYQQVLGQGPQFIFQYYEKEERGRGNFPDRFSARQFPNYSSELNVNALLLGDSALYLCASSLAGGSNQPQHFGDGTRLSIL.

This clone has only a few counts. The J gene is TRBJ2-2, the V gene TRBV5-1; perhaps TRBD1 as D (5 bases). CDR1 and CDR2 from the germline V gene are SGHRS and YFSETQ. The V end was cut by 2 bases, the J end by 2 bases, with 10 bases between. This CDR3 contains 15 residues. The CDR3 here is CASSFGAGNTGELFF. In DNA, the CDR3 is TGCGCCAGCAGCTTTGGGGCCGGAAACACCGGGGAGCTGTTTTTT.

V usage is TRBV19 and J usage is TRBJ2-6; 8 nucleotides agree with TRBD1. The CDR3 sequence is 16 residues long. Germline V gives CDR1 LNHDA, CDR2 SQIVND (reference sequence). The ends lost 4 bases at V and 0 bases at J; junction bases unmatched: 2. The CDR3 DNA follows: TGTGCCAGTAGTAAGGACAGGGCCTCTGGGGCCAACGTCCTGACTTTC. The encoded protein is CASSKDRASGANVLTF.

The gene calls are TRBV6-5 and TRBJ1-4; weak D call: TRBD1 (6 bases). CDR1 and CDR2 (germline): MNHEY, SVGAGI. The CDR3 covers 16 residues. V dropped 2 bases and J dropped 4 bases, with 14 bases sitting between them. CDR3 DNA sequence: TGTGCCAGCAGTTACGGGGGTGGACAGTTTAATGAAAAACTGTTTTTT. Protein: CASSYGGGQFNEKLFF.

The chain carries TRBV4-1 and TRBJ2-7; 9 bases are shared with TRBD1. The germline gives CDR1 MGHRA, CDR2 YSYEKL. The J segment lost 6 bases and the V segment lost 4 bases, leaving 13 bases of the junction unmatched. The CDR3 is 16 amino acids. The CDR3 region is CASSRSWTGESGEQYF. The CDR3 DNA follows: TGCGCCAGCAGCCGCTCCTGGACAGGGGAGTCGGGCGAGCAGTACTTC.

V usage is TRBV9 and J usage is TRBJ2-7, with a tentative D call TRBD2 (5 bases). This CDR3 region has 15 residues. Trimming shortened V by 0 bases and J by 2 bases, and 12 bases separated the two germline ends. CDR1 and CDR2 (germline): SGDLS, YYNGEE. CDR3 coding DNA: TGTGCCAGCAGCGTAGGCAGTCGGGGTACCTACGAGCAGTACTTC. Amino acids: CASSVGSRGTYEQYF. Filled out from reference TRBV9 and TRBJ2-7, the complete variable domain reads DSGVTQTPKHLITATGQRVTLRCSPRSGDLSVYWYQQSLDQGLQFLIQYYNGEERAKGNILERFSAQQFPDLHSELNLSSLELGDSALYFCASSVGSRGTYEQYFGPGTRLTVT.

This rearrangement joins TRBV11-2 to TRBJ2-5, with 12 bases identical to TRBD1. J lost 5 bases, V lost 8 bases, and 9 bases had no gene match. The length of the CDR3 is 15 residues. Per the germline V gene, CDR1 is SGHAT and CDR2 is FQNNGV. The CDR3 region has the DNA TGTGCCAGCGGGGGAGGGACAGGGGGCGACGAGACCCAGTACTTC. Translating it yields CASGGGTGGDETQYF. Supplemented by reference TRBV11-2 and TRBJ2-5, the full variable domain reads EAGVAQSPRYKIIEKRQSVAFWCNPISGHATLYWYQQILGQGPKLLIQFQNNGVVDDSQLPKDRFSAERLKGVDSTLKIQPAKLEDSAVYLCASGGGTGGDETQYFGPGTRLLVL.

The rearrangement uses TRBV6-5 and TRBJ2-2; D may be TRBD2 (7 bases). V was cut by 6 bases and J by 5 bases, with 16 bases left in between. Germline CDR1 and CDR2: MNHEY and SVGAGI. The CDR3 is 15 residues long. The CDR3 DNA reads TGTGCCAGCAGGGGCGGGGGCTTGAGGACCGGGGAGCTGTTTTTT. Residues: CASRGGGLRTGELFF.

The DNA of the CDR3 is TGTGCCTGGAGTCCTTCATTGGGGGGAACTCGACAGCCCCAGCATTTT. Translating it yields CAWSPSLGGTRQPQHF. V usage is TRBV30 and J usage is TRBJ1-5, with a possible D match to TRBD1 (5 bases). CDR1 and CDR2 from the germline V gene are GTSNPN and SVGIG (reference sequence). V was pared by 2 bases and J by 7 bases, with 21 bases between. This CDR3 comprises 16 residues.

This CDR3 reads CASSRGNADTQYF. The DNA of the CDR3 is TGTGCCAGCAGCCGAGGTAACGCAGATACGCAGTATTTT. J is TRBJ2-3 and V is TRBV7-3; no reliable D call. V was shortened by 5 bases and J by 4 bases, with 10 bases between the two germline ends. The CDR3 sequence is 13 residues long. Germline CDR1 reads SGHTA; CDR2 reads FQGTGA.

The chain couples TRBV20-1 to TRBJ2-7; a weak D match, TRBD2 (5 bases). Germline loops: CDR1 DFQATT, CDR2 SNEGSKA (reference sequence). V lost 6 bases to trimming and J lost 7 bases, with 13 bases between them. The CDR3 loop spans 11 amino acids. The CDR3 DNA sequence: TGCAGTGCAATTAGAGGGTGGGAGCAGTACTTC. This translates into CSAIRGWEQYF.

The J gene is TRBJ2-5, the V gene TRBV3-1 (or the pseudogene TRBV3-2), with D perhaps TRBD2 (6 bases). The CDR3 sequence is 18 residues long. Per the germline V gene, CDR1 is LGHDT and CDR2 is YNNKEL (reference sequence). The V gene lost 0 bases and the J gene lost 1 base, with 18 bases spanning the gap. The CDR3 is CASSQDSRPGTSQETQYF. The DNA of the CDR3 is TGTGCCAGCAGCCAAGACTCCCGTCCCGGGACTTCCCAAGAGACCCAGTACTTC.

The chain is built from TRBV7-2 and TRBJ2-2; 8 nucleotides agree with TRBD2. The CDR3 consists of 16 residues. V gave up 3 bases and J gave up 7 bases; unmatched junction bases: 10. The germline V gene has CDR1 SGHTA and CDR2 FQGNSA. CDR3 coding DNA: TGTGCCAGCAGCTTTTTCGGGAGGGCCGACAGCGGGGAGCTGTTTTTT. It is translated as CASSFFGRADSGELFF.

The chain is built from TRBV18 and TRBJ1-1; no firm D call. The V gene's germline CDR1 is KGHSH and CDR2 LQKENI. The CDR3 consists of 14 residues. Trimming removed 3 bases at V and 0 bases at J, with 8 bases between. CDR3 amino acids: CASSPYSMNTEAFF. The CDR3 DNA sequence: TGTGCCAGCTCACCGTACAGTATGAACACTGAAGCTTTCTTT.

The chain couples TRBV9 to TRBJ2-5; a possible D gene is TRBD2 (5 bases). Trimming shortened V by 3 bases and J by 2 bases, and 14 bases separated the two germline ends. The CDR3 totals 15 residues. Germline V gene data show CDR1 as SGDLS and CDR2 as YYNGEE. The CDR3: CASSGMSGLQETQYF. CDR3 sequence (DNA): TGTGCCAGCAGCGGAATGTCCGGACTTCAAGAGACCCAGTACTTC.